The T cell receptor beta chain under discussion was sequenced for a study of control samples from healthy donors and cancer patients. The germline CDR1 and CDR2 sequences are SNHLY and FYNNEI. Trimming removed 7 bases from V and 3 bases from J, with 10 bases in between. CDR3 length: 12 residues. Sequencing was performed with immunoSEQ multiplex PCR; in TCRdb, only in-frame clones are kept and a portion is missing. The sample shows fewer than 200,000 clones, around 89% of them seen only once. This clone came up a few times. The sequencing sample was made of blood. The V gene is TRBV2, the J gene TRBJ2-7, with a tentative D call TRBD1 (6 bases). This TCR derives from a woman aged 45-60 years in good health. The CDR3 spells CASTADSYEQYF. CDR3 bases: TGTGCCAGCACCGCGGACAGCTACGAGCAGTACTTC. The whole variable domain, filled in from reference TRBV2 and TRBJ2-7, reads EPEVTQTPSHQVTQMGQEVILRCVPISNHLYFYWYRQILGQKVEFLVSFYNNEISEKSEIFDDQFSVERPDGSNFTLKIRSTKLEDSAMYFCASTADSYEQYFGPGTRLTVT.